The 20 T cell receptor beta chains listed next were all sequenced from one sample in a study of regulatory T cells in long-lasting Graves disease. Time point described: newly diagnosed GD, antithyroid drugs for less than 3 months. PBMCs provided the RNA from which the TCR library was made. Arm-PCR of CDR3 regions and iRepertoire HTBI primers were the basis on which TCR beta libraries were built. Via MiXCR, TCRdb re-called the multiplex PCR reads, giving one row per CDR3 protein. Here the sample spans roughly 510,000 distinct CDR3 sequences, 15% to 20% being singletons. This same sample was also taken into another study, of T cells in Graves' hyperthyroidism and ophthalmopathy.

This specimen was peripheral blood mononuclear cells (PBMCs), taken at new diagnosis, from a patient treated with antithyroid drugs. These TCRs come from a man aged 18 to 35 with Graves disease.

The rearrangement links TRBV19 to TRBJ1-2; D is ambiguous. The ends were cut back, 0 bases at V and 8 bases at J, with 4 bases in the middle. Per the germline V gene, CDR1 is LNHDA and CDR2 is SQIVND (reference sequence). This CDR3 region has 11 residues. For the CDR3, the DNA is TGTGCCAGTAGTATAGAAGAAGGCTACACCTTC. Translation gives CASSIEEGYTF.

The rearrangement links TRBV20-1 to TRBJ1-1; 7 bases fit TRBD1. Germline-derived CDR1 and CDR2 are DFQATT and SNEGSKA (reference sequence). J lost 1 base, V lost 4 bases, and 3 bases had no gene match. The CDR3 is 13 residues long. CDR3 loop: CSAIQGRNTEAFF. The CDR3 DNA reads TGCAGTGCTATACAGGGGCGGAACACTGAAGCTTTCTTT.

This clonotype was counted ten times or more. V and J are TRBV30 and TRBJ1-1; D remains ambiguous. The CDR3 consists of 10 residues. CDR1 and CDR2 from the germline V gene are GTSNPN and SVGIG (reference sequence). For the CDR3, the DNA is TGTGGGGTTTCGGACACTGAAGCTTTCTTT. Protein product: CGVSDTEAFF.

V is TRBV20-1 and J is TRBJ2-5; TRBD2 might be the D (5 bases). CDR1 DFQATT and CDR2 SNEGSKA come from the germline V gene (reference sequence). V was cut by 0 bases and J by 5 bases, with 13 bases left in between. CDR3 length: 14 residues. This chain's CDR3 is CSARDGEGVETQYF. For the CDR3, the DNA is TGCAGTGCTAGAGATGGTGAGGGTGTCGAGACCCAGTACTTC.

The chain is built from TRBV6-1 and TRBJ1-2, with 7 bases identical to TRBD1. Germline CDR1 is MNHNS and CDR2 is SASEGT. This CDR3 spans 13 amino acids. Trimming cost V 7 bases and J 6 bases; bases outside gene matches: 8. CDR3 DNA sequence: TGTGCCAGCACACACGGGACAGTGAATGGCTACACCTTC. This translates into CASTHGTVNGYTF.

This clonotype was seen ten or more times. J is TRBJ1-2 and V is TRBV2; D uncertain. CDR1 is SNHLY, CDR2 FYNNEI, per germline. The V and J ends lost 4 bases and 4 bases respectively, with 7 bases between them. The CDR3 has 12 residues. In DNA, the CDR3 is TGTGCCAGCAGTGCAAACATCTATGGCTACACCTTC. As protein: CASSANIYGYTF.

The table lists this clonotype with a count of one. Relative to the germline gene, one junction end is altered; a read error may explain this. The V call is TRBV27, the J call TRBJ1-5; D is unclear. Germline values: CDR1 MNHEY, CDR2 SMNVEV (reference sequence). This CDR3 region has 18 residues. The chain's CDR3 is CASSLWPPAESSNRPQHF. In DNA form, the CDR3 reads TGTGCCAGCAGTTTATGGCCCCCCGCAGAGTCGTCGAATCGGCCCCAGCATTTT.

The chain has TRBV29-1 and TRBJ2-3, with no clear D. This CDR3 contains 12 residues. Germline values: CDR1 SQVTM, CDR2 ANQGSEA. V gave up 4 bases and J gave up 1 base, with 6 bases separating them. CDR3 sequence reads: CSVGLRTDTQYF. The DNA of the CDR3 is TGCAGCGTTGGTCTACGCACAGATACGCAGTATTTT.

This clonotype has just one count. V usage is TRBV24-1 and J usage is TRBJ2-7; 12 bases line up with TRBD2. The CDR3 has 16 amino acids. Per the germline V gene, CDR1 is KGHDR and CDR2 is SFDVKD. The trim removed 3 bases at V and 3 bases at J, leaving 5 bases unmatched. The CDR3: CATSDATSGSFYEQYF. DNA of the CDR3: TGTGCCACCAGTGATGCGACTAGCGGGAGTTTCTACGAGCAGTACTTC.

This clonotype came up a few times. CDR3 loop: CASSAPTDEIQETQYF. The CDR3 nucleotides read TGTGCCAGCAGTGCACCCACGGACGAGATCCAAGAGACCCAGTACTTC. V is TRBV6-1 and J is TRBJ2-1; the D is unclear. The J call may be faulty, since TRBJ2-5 better matches the DNA end. This CDR3 has 16 amino acids. The V gene's germline CDR1 is MNHNS and CDR2 SASEGT.

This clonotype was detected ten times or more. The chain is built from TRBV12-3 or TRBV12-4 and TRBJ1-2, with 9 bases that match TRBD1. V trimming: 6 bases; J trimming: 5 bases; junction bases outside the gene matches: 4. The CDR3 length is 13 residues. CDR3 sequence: CASRTGGEYGYTF. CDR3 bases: TGTGCCAGCAGGACAGGGGGGGAATATGGCTACACCTTC.

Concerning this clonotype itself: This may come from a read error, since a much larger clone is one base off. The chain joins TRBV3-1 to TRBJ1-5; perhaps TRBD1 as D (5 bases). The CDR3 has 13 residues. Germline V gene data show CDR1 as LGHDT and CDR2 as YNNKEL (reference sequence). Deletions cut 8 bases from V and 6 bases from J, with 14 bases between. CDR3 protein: CASGPSGTQPQHF. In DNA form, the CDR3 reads TGTGCCAGCGGCCCCAGTGGGACTCAGCCCCAGCATTTT.

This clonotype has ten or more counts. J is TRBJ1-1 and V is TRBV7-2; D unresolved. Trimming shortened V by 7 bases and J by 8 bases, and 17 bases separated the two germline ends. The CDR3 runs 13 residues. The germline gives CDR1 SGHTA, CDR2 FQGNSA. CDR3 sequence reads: CASMVFGYSEAFF. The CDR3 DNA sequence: TGTGCCAGCATGGTTTTTGGTTATTCCGAAGCTTTCTTT.

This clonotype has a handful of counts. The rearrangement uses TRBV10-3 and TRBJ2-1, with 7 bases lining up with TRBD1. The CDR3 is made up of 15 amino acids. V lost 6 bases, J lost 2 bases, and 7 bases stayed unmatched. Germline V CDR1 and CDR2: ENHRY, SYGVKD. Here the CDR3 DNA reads TGTGCCATCAGGGCCCCGGGGACAGCCTACAATGAGCAGTTCTTC. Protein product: CAIRAPGTAYNEQFF.

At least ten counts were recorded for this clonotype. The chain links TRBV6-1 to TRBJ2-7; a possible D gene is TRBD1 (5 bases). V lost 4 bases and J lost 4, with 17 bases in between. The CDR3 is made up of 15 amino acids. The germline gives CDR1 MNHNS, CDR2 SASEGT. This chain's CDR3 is CASSASDSARYEQYF. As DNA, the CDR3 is TGTGCCAGCAGTGCCTCCGACAGCGCCCGTTACGAGCAGTACTTC.

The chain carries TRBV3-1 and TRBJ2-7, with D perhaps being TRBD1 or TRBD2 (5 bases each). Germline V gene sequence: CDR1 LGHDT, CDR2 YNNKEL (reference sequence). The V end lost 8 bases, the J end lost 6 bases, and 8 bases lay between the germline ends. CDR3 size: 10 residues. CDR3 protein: CASRGREQYF. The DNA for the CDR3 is TGTGCCAGCCGGGGACGCGAGCAGTACTTC.

CDR3 sequence (DNA): TGTGCCACTTTTCAGGGGAGTGGGAACTATGGCTACACCTTC. Encoded protein: CATFQGSGNYGYTF. The chain links TRBV10-3 to TRBJ1-2, with D possibly matching TRBD1 (6 bases). Germline CDR1 is ENHRY and CDR2 is SYGVKD. V lost 10 bases to trimming and J lost 2 bases, with 17 bases between them. The CDR3 runs to 14 residues.

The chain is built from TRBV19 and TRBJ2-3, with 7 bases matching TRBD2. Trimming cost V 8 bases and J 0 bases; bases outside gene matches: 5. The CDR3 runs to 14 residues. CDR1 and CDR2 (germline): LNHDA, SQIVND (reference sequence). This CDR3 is CASRGGGSTDTQYF. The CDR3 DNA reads TGTGCCAGTCGTGGGGGAGGGAGCACAGATACGCAGTATTTT.

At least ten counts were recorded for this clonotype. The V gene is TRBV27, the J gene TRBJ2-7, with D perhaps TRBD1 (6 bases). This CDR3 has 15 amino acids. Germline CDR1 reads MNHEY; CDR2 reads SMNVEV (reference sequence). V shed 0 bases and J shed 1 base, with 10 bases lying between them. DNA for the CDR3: TGTGCCAGCAGTTTATCGGGACAAATATCCTACGAGCAGTACTTC. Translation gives CASSLSGQISYEQYF.

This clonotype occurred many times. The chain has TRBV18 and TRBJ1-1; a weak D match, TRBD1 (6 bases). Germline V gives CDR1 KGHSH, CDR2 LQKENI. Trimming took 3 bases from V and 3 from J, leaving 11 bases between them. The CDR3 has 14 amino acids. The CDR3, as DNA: TGTGCCAGCTCACCCCGGGACACCTACACTGAAGCTTTCTTT. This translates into CASSPRDTYTEAFF.